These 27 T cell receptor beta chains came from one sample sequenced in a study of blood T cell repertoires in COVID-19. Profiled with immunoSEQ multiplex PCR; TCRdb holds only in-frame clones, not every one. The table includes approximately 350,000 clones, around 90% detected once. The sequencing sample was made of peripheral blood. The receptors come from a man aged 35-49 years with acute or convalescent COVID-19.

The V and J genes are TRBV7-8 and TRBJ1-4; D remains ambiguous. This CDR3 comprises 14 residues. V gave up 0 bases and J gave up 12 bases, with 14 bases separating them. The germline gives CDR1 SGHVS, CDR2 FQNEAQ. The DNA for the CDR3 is TGTGCCAGCAGCTTAGCAGTCAGGCCCCCAGAACTGTTTTTT. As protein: CASSLAVRPPELFF.

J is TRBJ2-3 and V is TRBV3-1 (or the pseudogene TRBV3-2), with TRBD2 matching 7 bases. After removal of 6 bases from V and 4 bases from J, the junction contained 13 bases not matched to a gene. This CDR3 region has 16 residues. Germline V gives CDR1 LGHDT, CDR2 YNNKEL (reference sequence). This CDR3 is CASRREGAGMADTQYF. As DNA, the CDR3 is TGTGCCAGCAGAAGGGAGGGAGCAGGGATGGCAGATACGCAGTATTTT.

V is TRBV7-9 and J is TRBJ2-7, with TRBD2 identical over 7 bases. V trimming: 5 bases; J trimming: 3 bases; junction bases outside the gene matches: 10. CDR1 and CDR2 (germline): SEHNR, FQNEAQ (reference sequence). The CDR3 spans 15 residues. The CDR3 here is CASSPWGGRGYEQYF. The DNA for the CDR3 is TGTGCCAGCAGCCCGTGGGGTGGGAGGGGCTACGAGCAGTACTTC.

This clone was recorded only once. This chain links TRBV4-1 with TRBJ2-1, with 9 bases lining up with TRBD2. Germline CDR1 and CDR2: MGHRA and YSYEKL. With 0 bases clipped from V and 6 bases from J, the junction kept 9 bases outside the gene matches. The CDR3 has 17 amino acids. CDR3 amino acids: CASSQDWAREGGNEQFF. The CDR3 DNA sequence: TGCGCCAGCAGCCAAGATTGGGCGCGGGAGGGAGGCAATGAGCAGTTCTTC.

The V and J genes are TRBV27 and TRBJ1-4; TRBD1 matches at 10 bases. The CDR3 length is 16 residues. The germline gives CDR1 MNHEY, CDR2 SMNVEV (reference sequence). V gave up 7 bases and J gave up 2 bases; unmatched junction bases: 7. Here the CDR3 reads CASTRQGARTNEKLFF. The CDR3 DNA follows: TGTGCCAGCACTCGACAGGGGGCGAGGACTAATGAAAAACTGTTTTTT. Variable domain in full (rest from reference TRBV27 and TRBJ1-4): EAQVTQNPRYLITVTGKKLTVTCSQNMNHEYMSWYRQDPGLGLRQIYYSMNVEVTDKGDVPEGYKVSRKEKRNFPLILESPSPNQTSLYFCASTRQGARTNEKLFFGSGTQLSVL.

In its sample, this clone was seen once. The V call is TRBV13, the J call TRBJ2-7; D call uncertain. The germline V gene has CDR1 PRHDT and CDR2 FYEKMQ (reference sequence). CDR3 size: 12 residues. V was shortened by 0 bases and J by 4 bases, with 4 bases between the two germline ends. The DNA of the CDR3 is TGTGCCAGCAGCTTAGGGGCTTACGAGCAGTACTTC. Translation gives CASSLGAYEQYF.

Written as DNA, the CDR3 is TGTGCCAGCAGCTCGGACAGGATTAACTATGGCTACACCTTC. This codes for CASSSDRINYGYTF. The V call is TRBV5-6, the J call TRBJ1-2; 7 positions agree with TRBD1. This CDR3 is 14 amino acids long. Germline values: CDR1 SGHDT, CDR2 YYEEEE. V gave up 3 bases and J gave up 1 base; unmatched junction bases: 3.

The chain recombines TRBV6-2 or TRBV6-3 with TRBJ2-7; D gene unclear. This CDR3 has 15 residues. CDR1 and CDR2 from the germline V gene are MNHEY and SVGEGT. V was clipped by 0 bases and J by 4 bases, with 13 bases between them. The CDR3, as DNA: TGTGCCAGCAGTTACTCCCCGCCCCCCCTATACGAGCAGTACTTC. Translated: CASSYSPPPLYEQYF.

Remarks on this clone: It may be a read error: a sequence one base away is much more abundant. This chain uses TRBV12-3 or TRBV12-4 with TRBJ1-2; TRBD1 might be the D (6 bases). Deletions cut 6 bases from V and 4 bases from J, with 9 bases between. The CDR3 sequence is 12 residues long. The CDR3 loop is CASSLQGYGYTF. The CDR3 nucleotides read TGTGCCAGCAGCCTACAGGGCTATGGCTACACCTTC.

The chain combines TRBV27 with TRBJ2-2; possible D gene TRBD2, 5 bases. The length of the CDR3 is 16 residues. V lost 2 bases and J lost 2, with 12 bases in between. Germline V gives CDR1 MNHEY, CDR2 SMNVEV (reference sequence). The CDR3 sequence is CASSLANGLNTGELFF. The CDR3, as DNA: TGTGCCAGCAGTTTAGCGAACGGACTCAACACCGGGGAGCTGTTTTTT.

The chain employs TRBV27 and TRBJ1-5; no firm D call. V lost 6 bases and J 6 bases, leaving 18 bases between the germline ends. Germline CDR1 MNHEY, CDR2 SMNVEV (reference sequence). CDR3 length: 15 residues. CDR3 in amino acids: CASSPQAGGGQPQHF. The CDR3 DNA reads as TGTGCCAGCAGCCCCCAGGCTGGCGGAGGTCAGCCCCAGCATTTT.

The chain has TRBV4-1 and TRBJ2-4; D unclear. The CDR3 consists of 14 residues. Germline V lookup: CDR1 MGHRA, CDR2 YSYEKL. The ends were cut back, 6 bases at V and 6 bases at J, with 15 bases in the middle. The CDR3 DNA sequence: TGCGCCAGCAGACCTTCCCGAACTGTAAACATTCAGTACTTC. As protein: CASRPSRTVNIQYF.

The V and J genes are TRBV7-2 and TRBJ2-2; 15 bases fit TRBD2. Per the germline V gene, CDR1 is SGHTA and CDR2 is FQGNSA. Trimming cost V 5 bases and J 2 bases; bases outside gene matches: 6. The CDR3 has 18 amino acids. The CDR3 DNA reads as TGTGCCAGCAGCCTCCGGACTAGCGGGGGGGCAAACACCGGGGAGCTGTTTTTT. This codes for CASSLRTSGGANTGELFF.

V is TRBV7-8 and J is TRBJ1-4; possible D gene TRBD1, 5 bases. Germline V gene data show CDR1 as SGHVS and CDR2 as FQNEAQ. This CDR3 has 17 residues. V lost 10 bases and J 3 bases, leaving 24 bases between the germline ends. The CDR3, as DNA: TGTGCCACCTTGTCGCAGGGAAATGAGGTGTCTAATGAAAAACTGTTTTTT. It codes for CATLSQGNEVSNEKLFF.

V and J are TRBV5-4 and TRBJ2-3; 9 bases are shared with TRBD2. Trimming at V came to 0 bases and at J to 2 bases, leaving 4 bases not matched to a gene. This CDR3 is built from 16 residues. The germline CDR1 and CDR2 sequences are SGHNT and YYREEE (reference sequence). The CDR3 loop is CASSLGTSDFTDTQYF. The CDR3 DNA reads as TGTGCCAGCAGCTTGGGGACTAGCGATTTCACAGATACGCAGTATTTT. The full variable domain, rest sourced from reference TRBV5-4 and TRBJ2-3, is ETGVTQSPTHLIKTRGQQVTLRCSSQSGHNTVSWYQQALGQGPQFIFQYYREEENGRGNFPPRFSGLQFPNYSSELNVNALELDDSALYLCASSLGTSDFTDTQYFGPGTRLTVL.

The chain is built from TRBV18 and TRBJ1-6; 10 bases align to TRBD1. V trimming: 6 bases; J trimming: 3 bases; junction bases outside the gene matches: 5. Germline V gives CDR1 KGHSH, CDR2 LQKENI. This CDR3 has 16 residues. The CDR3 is CASSQRTGGYNSPLHF. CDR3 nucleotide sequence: TGTGCCAGCTCGCAAAGGACAGGGGGCTATAATTCACCCCTCCACTTT.

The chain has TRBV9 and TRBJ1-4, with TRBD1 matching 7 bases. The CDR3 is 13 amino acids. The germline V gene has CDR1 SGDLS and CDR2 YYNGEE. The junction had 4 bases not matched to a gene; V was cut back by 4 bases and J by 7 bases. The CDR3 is CASSPHRGEKLFF. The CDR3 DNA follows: TGTGCCAGCAGCCCACACAGGGGTGAAAAACTGTTTTTT. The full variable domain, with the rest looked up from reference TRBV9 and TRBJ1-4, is DSGVTQTPKHLITATGQRVTLRCSPRSGDLSVYWYQQSLDQGLQFLIQYYNGEERAKGNILERFSAQQFPDLHSELNLSSLELGDSALYFCASSPHRGEKLFFGSGTQLSVL.

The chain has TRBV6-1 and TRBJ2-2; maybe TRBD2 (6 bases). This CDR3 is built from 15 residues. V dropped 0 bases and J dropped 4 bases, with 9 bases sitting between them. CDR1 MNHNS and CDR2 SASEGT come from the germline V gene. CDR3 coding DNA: TGTGCCAGCAGTGAAGCGGAGGGCTTCACCGGGGAGCTGTTTTTT. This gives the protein CASSEAEGFTGELFF.

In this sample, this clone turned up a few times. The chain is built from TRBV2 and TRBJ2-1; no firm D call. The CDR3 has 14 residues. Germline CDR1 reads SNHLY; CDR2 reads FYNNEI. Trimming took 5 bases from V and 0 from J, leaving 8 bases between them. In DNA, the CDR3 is TGTGCCAGCAGTTTGACACCCTCCTACAATGAGCAGTTCTTC. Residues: CASSLTPSYNEQFF.

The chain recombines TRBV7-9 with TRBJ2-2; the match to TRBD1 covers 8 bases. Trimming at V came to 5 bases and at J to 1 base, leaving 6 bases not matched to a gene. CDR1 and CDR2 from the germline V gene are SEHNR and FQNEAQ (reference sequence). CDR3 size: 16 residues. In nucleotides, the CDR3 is TGTGCCAGCAGCCCTTCCGGGACAGGGAACACCGGGGAGCTGTTTTTT. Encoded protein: CASSPSGTGNTGELFF.

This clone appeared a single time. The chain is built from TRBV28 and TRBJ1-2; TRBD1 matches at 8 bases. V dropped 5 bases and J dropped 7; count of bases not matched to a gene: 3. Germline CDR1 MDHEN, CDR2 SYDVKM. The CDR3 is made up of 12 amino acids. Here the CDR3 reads CASSLDRAGYTF. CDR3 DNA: TGTGCCAGCAGTCTGGACAGGGCTGGCTACACCTTC.

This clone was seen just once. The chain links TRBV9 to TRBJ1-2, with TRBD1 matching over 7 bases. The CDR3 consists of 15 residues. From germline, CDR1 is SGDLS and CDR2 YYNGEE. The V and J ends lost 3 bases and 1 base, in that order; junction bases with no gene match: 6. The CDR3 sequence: CASSGGQDNNYGYTF. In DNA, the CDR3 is TGTGCCAGCAGCGGAGGACAGGATAATAACTATGGCTACACCTTC.

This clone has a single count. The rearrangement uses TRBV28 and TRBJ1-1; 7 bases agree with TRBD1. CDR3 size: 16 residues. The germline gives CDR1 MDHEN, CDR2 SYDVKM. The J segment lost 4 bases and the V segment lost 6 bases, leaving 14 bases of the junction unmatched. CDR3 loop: CASSVDSTGLGTEAFF. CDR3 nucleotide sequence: TGTGCCAGCAGCGTAGACTCGACAGGGCTCGGCACTGAAGCTTTCTTT.

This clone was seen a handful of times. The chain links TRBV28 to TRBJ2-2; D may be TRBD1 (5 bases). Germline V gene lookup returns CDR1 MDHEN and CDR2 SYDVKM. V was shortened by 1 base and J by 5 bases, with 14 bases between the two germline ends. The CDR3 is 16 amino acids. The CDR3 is CASSLLGQGRTGELFF. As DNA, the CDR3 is TGTGCCAGCAGTTTATTAGGGCAGGGCAGGACCGGGGAGCTGTTTTTT.

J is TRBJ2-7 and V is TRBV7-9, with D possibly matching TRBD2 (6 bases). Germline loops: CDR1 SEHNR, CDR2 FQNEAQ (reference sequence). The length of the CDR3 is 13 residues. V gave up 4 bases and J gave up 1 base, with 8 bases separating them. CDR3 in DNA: TGTGCCAGCAGCTCCCGGGAGTCCTACGAGCAGTACTTC. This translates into CASSSRESYEQYF.

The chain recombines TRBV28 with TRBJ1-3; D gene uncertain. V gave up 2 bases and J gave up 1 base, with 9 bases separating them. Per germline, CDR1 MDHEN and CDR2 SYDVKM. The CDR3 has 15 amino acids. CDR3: CASSLLSGSGNTIYF. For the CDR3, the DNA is TGTGCCAGCAGTTTACTTTCGGGATCTGGAAACACCATATATTTT.

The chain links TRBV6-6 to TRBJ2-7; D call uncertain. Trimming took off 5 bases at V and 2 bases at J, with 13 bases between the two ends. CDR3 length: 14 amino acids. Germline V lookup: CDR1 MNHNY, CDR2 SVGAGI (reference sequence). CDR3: CASSIYQLAYEQYF. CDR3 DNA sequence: TGTGCCAGCAGTATTTACCAGTTGGCCTACGAGCAGTACTTC.